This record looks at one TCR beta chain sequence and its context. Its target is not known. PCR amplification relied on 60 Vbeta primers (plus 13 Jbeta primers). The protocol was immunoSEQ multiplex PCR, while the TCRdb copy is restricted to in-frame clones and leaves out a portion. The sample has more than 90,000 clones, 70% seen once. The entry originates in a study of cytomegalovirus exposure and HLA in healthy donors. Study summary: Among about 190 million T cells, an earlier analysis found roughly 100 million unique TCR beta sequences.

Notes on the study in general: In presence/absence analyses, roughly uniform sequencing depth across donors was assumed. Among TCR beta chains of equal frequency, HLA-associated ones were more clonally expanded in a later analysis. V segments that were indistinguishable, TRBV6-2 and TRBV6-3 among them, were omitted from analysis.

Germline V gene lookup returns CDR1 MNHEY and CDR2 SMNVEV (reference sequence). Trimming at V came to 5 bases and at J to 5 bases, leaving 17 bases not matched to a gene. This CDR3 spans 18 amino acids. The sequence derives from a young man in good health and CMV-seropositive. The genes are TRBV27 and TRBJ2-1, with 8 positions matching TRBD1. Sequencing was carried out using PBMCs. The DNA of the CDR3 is TGTGCCAGCAGTCCCGGGACAGGCCAAGGCGGGCGAAACAATGAGCAGTTCTTC. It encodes CASSPGTGQGGRNNEQFF.